This TCR beta chain was identified during a study of CD8+ T cells in alopecia areata. Points from the study as a whole: In scalp and blood during tofacitinib, many expanded lesional clones persisted.

Sequencing used cDNA as its template, made by extracting RNA and reverse transcribing it. Repertoires were generated with immunoSEQ multiplex PCR, while TCRdb's copy carries only in-frame clones and drops some. Of roughly 120,000 clones detected, 53% appear once; the ten largest clones hold 0.46%. Treatment given: oral pan-JAK inhibitor, 5-10 mg twice daily. This clone was seen many times. What it recognizes is unknown. This TCR derives from a human donor with alopecia areata. Sequencing used CD4+ T cells sorted from blood, obtained at week 4, from a patient treated with tofacitinib.

The CDR3 region has the DNA TGTGCCAGCAGCTCCCGGTCTTCGAACACCGGGGAGCTGTTTTTT. This codes for CASSSRSSNTGELFF. This chain uses TRBV11-2 with TRBJ2-2; the D is unclear. The CDR3 sequence is 15 residues long. V lost 4 bases and J 0 bases, leaving 9 bases between the germline ends. Per germline, CDR1 SGHAT and CDR2 FQNNGV.